The entry below describes one T cell receptor (beta chain). The authors' processing: Reference gene primers were amplified, and this amplification served to estimate nucleated cell counts. Profiling relied on immunoSEQ multiplex PCR, and the TCRdb table lists in-frame clones only, not all of them. That table gives V, J and clone size, and the DNA gave D and trimming. The sample records around 68,000 clones, around 80% being singletons. The sample belongs to a study of blood T cell repertoires in COVID-19. Overall study context: Acute-phase and convalescent COVID-19 samples originated in the United States, Italy and Spain. Sources were T cells, B-cell-depleted T cells, or PBMCs; the material itself was cDNA or gDNA.

Trimming pared 0 bases from V and 3 bases from J, leaving 10 bases between. The CDR3 is 15 residues long. Germline-derived CDR1 and CDR2 are SGHTS and YDEGEE. The clonotype originates from a human donor in a cohort sampled during active COVID-19. The chain couples TRBV5-8 to TRBJ1-3; tentatively, D is TRBD1 (6 bases). The sample taken for sequencing was peripheral blood. The CDR3 DNA reads TGTGCCAGCAGCTTGGGGACAGCCAATGGAAACACCATATATTTT. This encodes CASSLGTANGNTIYF.